The source of this TCR beta chain is a study of T cells in Graves' hyperthyroidism and ophthalmopathy. Authors of the study amplified TCR beta CDR3 regions from RNA transcripts. The study used the HTBI primer set for a first-round RT-PCR of the TCR CDR3. TCRdb reprocessed the multiplex PCR reads via MiXCR and lists one record per CDR3 protein. This sample yields around 720,000 distinct CDR3 sequences, of which around 40% are seen a single time; 30% to 40% belongs to the top ten. This CDR3 is built from 16 residues. V gave up 6 bases and J gave up 6 bases, with 20 bases separating them. Looked up from germline, CDR1 is SGHTA and CDR2 is FQGNSA. Hyperthyroidism was newly diagnosed in patients aged 18 to 65 (duration under 2 months). Diagnoses used clinical symptoms, serum thyroxine and TRAb, thyroid ultrasound and orbital computed tomography. This clonotype appeared a few times.

Material for sequencing was blood. The chain carries TRBV7-2 and TRBJ2-2; a possible D gene is TRBD2 (6 bases). This receptor was taken from a woman aged 35 to 49 with Graves' hyperthyroidism. In DNA form, the CDR3 reads TGTGCCAGCAGTCTATACTTCGGCGGGGAGGCCGGGGAGCTGTTTTTT. It specifies CASSLYFGGEAGELFF.